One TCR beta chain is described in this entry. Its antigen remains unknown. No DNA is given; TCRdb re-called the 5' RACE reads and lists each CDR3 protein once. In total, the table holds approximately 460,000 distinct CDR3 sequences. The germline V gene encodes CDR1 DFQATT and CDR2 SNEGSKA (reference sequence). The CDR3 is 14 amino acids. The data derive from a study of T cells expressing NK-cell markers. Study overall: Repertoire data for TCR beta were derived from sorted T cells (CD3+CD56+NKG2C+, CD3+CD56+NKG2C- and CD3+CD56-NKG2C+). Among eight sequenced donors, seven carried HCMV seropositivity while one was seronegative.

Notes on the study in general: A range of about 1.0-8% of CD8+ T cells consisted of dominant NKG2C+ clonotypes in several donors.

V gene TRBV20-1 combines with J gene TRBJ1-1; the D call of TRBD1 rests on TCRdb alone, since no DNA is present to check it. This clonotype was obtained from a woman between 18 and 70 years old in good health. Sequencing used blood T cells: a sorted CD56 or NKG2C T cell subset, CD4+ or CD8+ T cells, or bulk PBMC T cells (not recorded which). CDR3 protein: CSAPFRGAGTEAFF.